This entry lists 26 T cell receptor beta chains sequenced from one sample in a study of cytomegalovirus exposure and HLA in healthy donors. PCR used 60 Vbeta primers and 13 Jbeta primers. Method: immunoSEQ multiplex PCR; TCRdb's copy keeps in-frame clones and lacks some. Among more than 150,000 clones listed, approximately 80% were seen once. Sequencing input: PBMCs. The receptors derive from a man in his late teens or twenties in good health and CMV-seronegative.

About this clone: This same CDR3 is encoded by further DNA sequences in the sample. The rearrangement uses TRBV5-1 and TRBJ2-2; 10 nucleotides agree with TRBD2. Germline V gene data show CDR1 as SGHRS and CDR2 as YFSETQ. V dropped 1 base and J dropped 4; count of bases not matched to a gene: 10. This CDR3 contains 18 residues. CDR3 sequence: CASSLSPSGSVSTGELFF. The CDR3 DNA reads as TGCGCCAGCAGCTTGTCCCCTAGCGGGAGCGTCAGCACCGGGGAGCTGTTTTTT.

The chain recombines TRBV2 with TRBJ1-1; possible D gene TRBD1, 5 bases. Trimming pared 8 bases from V and 3 bases from J, leaving 22 bases between. Germline CDR1 and CDR2: SNHLY and FYNNEI. The CDR3 totals 16 residues. The CDR3: CASRSALQGHDTEAFF. CDR3 in DNA: TGTGCCAGCCGATCCGCCCTTCAGGGCCATGACACTGAAGCTTTCTTT.

The chain has TRBV11-2 and TRBJ1-2, with D possibly being TRBD1 (5 bases). V was shortened by 0 bases and J by 3 bases, with 5 bases between the two germline ends. The germline CDR1 and CDR2 sequences are SGHAT and FQNNGV. This CDR3 spans 13 amino acids. CDR3 region: CASSLETDYGYTF. Written as DNA, the CDR3 is TGTGCCAGCAGCTTAGAGACAGACTATGGCTACACCTTC. The complete variable domain, with remaining parts taken from reference TRBV11-2 and TRBJ1-2, reads EAGVAQSPRYKIIEKRQSVAFWCNPISGHATLYWYQQILGQGPKLLIQFQNNGVVDDSQLPKDRFSAERLKGVDSTLKIQPAKLEDSAVYLCASSLETDYGYTFGSGTRLTVV.

This clone was observed many times. The rearrangement links TRBV14 to TRBJ1-1; tentatively, D is TRBD1 (6 bases). CDR1 and CDR2 (germline): SGHDN, FVKESK. CDR3 length: 13 amino acids. V was clipped by 6 bases and J by 1 base, with 9 bases between them. As DNA, the CDR3 is TGTGCCAGCAGTCTACAGGGGAACACTGAAGCTTTCTTT. It encodes CASSLQGNTEAFF.

This chain uses TRBV27 with TRBJ2-3, with 14 bases aligning to TRBD2. Germline V gives CDR1 MNHEY, CDR2 SMNVEV (reference sequence). After removal of 6 bases from V and 1 base from J, the junction contained 9 bases not matched to a gene. CDR3 length equals 18 residues. The CDR3 is CASRGTSGGNTRTDTQYF. The CDR3 region has the DNA TGTGCCAGCAGGGGGACTAGCGGGGGAAATACCCGCACAGATACGCAGTATTTT.

V is TRBV19 and J is TRBJ2-7, with a possible D match to TRBD1 (6 bases). CDR3 length: 14 amino acids. V lost 4 bases to trimming and J lost 4 bases, with 14 bases between them. Looked up from germline, CDR1 is LNHDA and CDR2 is SQIVND (reference sequence). The CDR3: CASSTRGKSYEQYF. As DNA, the CDR3 is TGTGCCAGTAGTACGAGGGGGAAGTCGTACGAGCAGTACTTC. Filled out from reference TRBV19 and TRBJ2-7, the complete variable domain reads DGGITQSPKYLFRKEGQNVTLSCEQNLNHDAMYWYRQDPGQGLRLIYYSQIVNDFQKGDIAEGYSVSREKKESFPLTVTSAQKNPTAFYLCASSTRGKSYEQYFGPGTRLTVT.

The chain carries TRBV5-1 and TRBJ2-5, with TRBD2 as a possible D gene (5 bases). This CDR3 is 15 amino acids long. Germline lookup yields CDR1 SGHRS and CDR2 YFSETQ. Trimming stripped 0 bases from V and 5 bases from J, with 14 bases between. CDR3 nucleotides: TGCGCCAGCAGCTTGGCCGAGGGATCCAGGGAGACCCAGTACTTC. It yields the protein CASSLAEGSRETQYF.

The chain links TRBV30 to TRBJ1-1, with 8 bases lining up with TRBD1. The CDR3 runs 11 residues. The V gene end was trimmed by 8 bases and the J gene end by 4 bases; junction bases not matched to a gene: 3. Germline values: CDR1 GTSNPN, CDR2 SVGIG (reference sequence). As DNA, the CDR3 is TGTGCCACACAGGGGGTCACTGAAGCTTTCTTT. It yields the protein CATQGVTEAFF.

J is TRBJ2-1 and V is TRBV2; D is possibly TRBD2 (6 bases). The ends were cut back, 11 bases at V and 2 bases at J, with 22 bases in the middle. CDR3 length: 16 residues. Germline V gene sequence: CDR1 SNHLY, CDR2 FYNNEI. This chain's CDR3 is CARQSQTSWAYNEQFF. CDR3 nucleotide sequence: TGTGCCCGCCAAAGCCAAACTAGCTGGGCCTACAATGAGCAGTTCTTC.

J is TRBJ1-2 and V is TRBV2, with 8 bases fitting TRBD1. The V gene end was trimmed by 7 bases and the J gene end by 2 bases; junction bases not matched to a gene: 12. The length of the CDR3 is 16 residues. Germline V gene sequence: CDR1 SNHLY, CDR2 FYNNEI. The CDR3 bases are TGTGCCAGCACCCTGGATGTCGCAGGGGGCAACTATGGCTACACCTTC. Amino acids: CASTLDVAGGNYGYTF.

The rearrangement uses TRBV29-1 and TRBJ2-7; 9 nucleotides line up with TRBD1. Germline-derived CDR1 and CDR2 are SQVTM and ANQGSEA. The CDR3 contains 13 residues. The trim removed 5 bases at V and 2 bases at J, leaving 4 bases unmatched. Here the CDR3 DNA reads TGCAGCGTTCCCGGGACAGGGCCCTACGAGCAGTACTTC. Translated: CSVPGTGPYEQYF.

V usage is TRBV27 and J usage is TRBJ1-2, with 8 bases identical to TRBD1. Looked up from germline, CDR1 is MNHEY and CDR2 is SMNVEV (reference sequence). This CDR3 has 14 amino acids. J gave up 5 bases and V 5 bases, and 7 bases lay outside the gene matches. Here the CDR3 DNA reads TGTGCCAGCAGTCCCCGGACAGGGTTTTATGGCTACACCTTC. It translates to CASSPRTGFYGYTF.

The rearrangement uses TRBV5-1 and TRBJ2-5; D possibly uses TRBD1 or TRBD2 (6 bases each). V lost 4 bases and J 5 bases, leaving 18 bases between the germline ends. This CDR3 is built from 15 residues. CDR1 SGHRS and CDR2 YFSETQ come from the germline V gene. The CDR3 loop is CASSLDSSGWETQYF. In DNA, the CDR3 is TGCGCCAGCAGCCTGGACAGTAGCGGTTGGGAGACCCAGTACTTC.

The chain is built from TRBV21-1 and TRBJ1-6; the DNA was not compared with TRBD1, the D call given in the table. TRBV21-1 is reported as a pseudogene. The CDR3 consists of 19 residues. CDR3: CASSNRQGTPWIYNSPLHF. In DNA form, the CDR3 reads TGTGCCAGCAGCAACCGACAGGGGACTCCTTGGATCTATAATTCACCCCTCCACTTT.

This clone was counted only a few times. The V gene is TRBV25-1, the J gene TRBJ1-6; the match to TRBD1 covers 7 bases. Germline V gene sequence: CDR1 MGHDK, CDR2 SYGVNS. The CDR3 is 15 residues long. V trimming: 6 bases; J trimming: 9 bases; junction bases outside the gene matches: 11. CDR3 nucleotide sequence: TGTGCCAGCAGGGGGGCGCAGGGGGTAGGTTCACCCCTCCACTTT. Translation: CASRGAQGVGSPLHF.

This rearrangement joins TRBV7-9 to TRBJ1-6; 7 bases fit TRBD1. Germline CDR1 reads SEHNR; CDR2 reads FQNEAQ (reference sequence). Trimming at V came to 6 bases and at J to 10 bases, leaving 6 bases not matched to a gene. This CDR3 is built from 13 residues. CDR3 DNA: TGTGCCAGCAGAAGGGACAGTGACTCACCCCTCCACTTT. Its translation is CASRRDSDSPLHF.

The chain recombines TRBV7-9 with TRBJ1-2, with TRBD1 matching over 9 bases. V lost 5 bases to trimming and J lost 3 bases; unmatched junction nucleotides: 10. Germline CDR1 is SEHNR and CDR2 is FQNEAQ (reference sequence). The CDR3 totals 16 residues. The CDR3 DNA reads TGTGCCAGCAGCCCCGACAGGGGGTTGTTTGACTATGGCTACACCTTC. Residues: CASSPDRGLFDYGYTF.

The V gene is TRBV30, the J gene TRBJ2-7, with TRBD2 identical over 9 bases. CDR1 and CDR2 from the germline V gene are GTSNPN and SVGIG (reference sequence). Germline trimming cut 3 bases from V and 0 bases from J; bases unmatched to any gene: 3. The length of the CDR3 is 14 residues. The CDR3 is CAWSGTSYSYEQYF. The CDR3 bases are TGTGCCTGGAGCGGGACTAGCTACTCCTACGAGCAGTACTTC. Drawing the rest from reference TRBV30 and TRBJ2-7, the complete variable domain is SQTIHQWPATLVQPVGSPLSLECTVEGTSNPNLYWYRQAAGRGLQLLFYSVGIGQISSEVPQNLSASRPQDRQFILSSKKLLLSDSGFYLCAWSGTSYSYEQYFGPGTRLTVT.

Concerning this clone itself: A read error may account for a junction end that differs from germline. J is TRBJ2-5 and V is TRBV7-7, with 9 bases identical to TRBD2. The CDR3 loop spans 15 amino acids. Germline V CDR1 and CDR2: SSHAT, FNYEAQ (reference sequence). DNA for the CDR3: TGTGCTAGCAGCTTGTATGCTAGCGGGAAAGAGACCCAGTACTTC. Translated: CASSLYASGKETQYF.

The rearrangement uses TRBV7-3 and TRBJ2-4, with D unresolved. The length of the CDR3 is 12 residues. Germline loops: CDR1 SGHTA, CDR2 FQGTGA. V was trimmed by 4 bases and J by 9 bases, leaving 10 bases between them. The CDR3 spells CASSCRRGIQYF. In DNA, the CDR3 is TGTGCCAGCAGCTGCCGGAGAGGCATTCAGTACTTC.

The chain couples TRBV7-2 to TRBJ2-7; D may be TRBD2 (5 bases). The CDR3 covers 14 residues. V was clipped by 1 base and J by 2 bases, with 9 bases between them. Germline-derived CDR1 and CDR2 are SGHTA and FQGNSA. CDR3 nucleotides: TGTGCCAGCAGCTTAGGAGGGATTGCCTACGAGCAGTACTTC. The encoded protein is CASSLGGIAYEQYF. Variable domain in full (rest from reference TRBV7-2 and TRBJ2-7): GAGVSQSPSNKVTEKGKDVELRCDPISGHTALYWYRQSLGQGLEFLIYFQGNSAPDKSGLPSDRFSAERTGGSVSTLTIQRTQQEDSAVYLCASSLGGIAYEQYFGPGTRLTVT.

This chain uses TRBV6-1 with TRBJ1-6; no definite D call. Trimming left V 6 bases short and J 0 bases short, with 9 bases between. This CDR3 is 15 amino acids long. Germline CDR1 reads MNHNS; CDR2 reads SASEGT. The CDR3 region has the DNA TGTGCCAGCAGGCGGGCCGACTCCTATAATTCACCCCTCCACTTT. This sequence encodes CASRRADSYNSPLHF.

The genes are TRBV14 and TRBJ2-2; 14 nucleotides agree with TRBD2. This CDR3 is built from 15 residues. Germline assignment: CDR1 SGHDN and CDR2 FVKESK. After removal of 3 bases from V and 6 bases from J, the junction contained 0 bases not matched to a gene. The CDR3 DNA reads TGTGCCAGCAGCCAGGGACTAGCGGGAGCCGGGGAGCTGTTTTTT. Encoded protein: CASSQGLAGAGELFF.

This clone was observed a few times. The chain combines TRBV5-6 with TRBJ1-2; TRBD1 matches at 7 bases. The V and J ends lost 2 bases and 7 bases, in that order; junction bases with no gene match: 8. CDR1 is SGHDT, CDR2 YYEEEE, per germline. The CDR3 is made up of 14 amino acids. The CDR3 region has the DNA TGTGCCAGCAGCTTCCCTCATCAGGGGGGTGGCTACACCTTC. This sequence encodes CASSFPHQGGGYTF.

This clone was seen only a few times. Here the CDR3 DNA reads TGTGCCATCAGTGAGTCGGAGACAGGGAGTTACGAGCAGTACTTC. Protein product: CAISESETGSYEQYF. This rearrangement joins TRBV10-3 to TRBJ2-7, with 7 bases aligning to TRBD1. CDR3 length equals 15 residues. Germline trimming cut 0 bases from V and 4 bases from J; bases unmatched to any gene: 6. Germline lookup yields CDR1 ENHRY and CDR2 SYGVKD.

This clone was observed a few times. This rearrangement joins TRBV6-5 to TRBJ2-5; TRBD1 is a possible D gene (5 bases). Trimming removed 2 bases at V and 2 bases at J, with 6 bases between. The V gene's germline CDR1 is MNHEY and CDR2 SVGAGI. The CDR3 loop spans 13 amino acids. The CDR3 coding sequence is TGTGCCAGCAGTTACAACAGGCAAGAGACCCAGTACTTC. Translation: CASSYNRQETQYF.